These T cell receptor beta chains were read from a single sample in a study of a mutant IDH1 vaccine in newly diagnosed glioma. Their cognate antigens are unknown. Repertoires were generated with immunoSEQ multiplex PCR, while TCRdb's copy carries only in-frame clones and drops some. The data contain 40,000 to 60,000 clones, approximately 80% of them singletons. The sample consisted of PBMCs, taken from a glioma patient whose treatment included an IDH1 peptide vaccine. These receptors were obtained from a man aged 35-49 years with glioma. Each CDR3 is given with its conserved first and last residue.

V gene	J gene	CDR3 protein
TRBV4-2	TRBJ1-1	CASSQAGQGGTEAFF
TRBV6-5	TRBJ2-7	CASSYSNSGGDEQYF
TRBV19	TRBJ1-2	CASSIDRGNGYTF
TRBV5-1	TRBJ1-4	CASSTDPNEKLFF
TRBV5-1	TRBJ2-5	CASSLGGQETQYF
TRBV27	TRBJ2-5	CASSRGLAVETQYF
TRBV6-5	TRBJ1-1	CASSLGPLGRTEAFF
TRBV5-4	TRBJ1-5	CASSQDQEGVNNQPQHF
TRBV7-6	TRBJ2-7	CASSPQDGYEQYF
TRBV27	TRBJ1-5	CASSPRQGANQPQHF
TRBV29-1	TRBJ2-5	CSVEGGRAGGQETQYF
TRBV14	TRBJ2-7	CASGGQGAYEQYF
TRBV27	TRBJ2-5	CASSPYSGAFEETQYF
TRBV5-4	TRBJ1-6	CASSLEGIGSPLHF
TRBV30	TRBJ1-1	CAWTRVTGLNTEAFF
TRBV7-2	TRBJ2-7	CASSYKQAPPYEQYF
TRBV5-3	TRBJ1-5	CARSLGQPFNQPQHF
TRBV4-1	TRBJ1-1	CASSPVSTLNTEAFF
TRBV4-1	TRBJ2-5	CASSQMTGGQETQYF
TRBV4-1	TRBJ2-1	CASSQGISGNNEQFF
TRBV4-1	TRBJ2-6	CASGRIFSGANVLTF
TRBV2	TRBJ2-7	CASTPGRTYEQYF
TRBV2	TRBJ1-1	CASSEAGYGTEAFF
TRBV11-2	TRBJ2-2	CASSPERGGPGELFF
TRBV6-5	TRBJ2-7	CASSPYRGSYEQYF
TRBV5-1	TRBJ2-2	CASSLVGLAAGELFF
TRBV6-5	TRBJ2-5	CASSYRQGGETQYF
TRBV19	TRBJ2-7	CASSSQGGTGEQYF
TRBV7-2	TRBJ1-2	CASSFPGQFYGYTF
TRBV27	TRBJ2-1	CASSSGTSGDRFF
TRBV6-1	TRBJ2-5	CASSEQNQETQYF
TRBV5-8	TRBJ1-3	CASKTRQVFSGNTIYF
TRBV10-3	TRBJ1-1	CAIKSGGNTEAFF
TRBV6-5	TRBJ2-1	CATRGYNEQFF
TRBV5-4	TRBJ2-5	CASSLTQETQYF
TRBV6-5	TRBJ1-6	CASSYTGQGNGPLHF
TRBV4-1	TRBJ1-1	CASSQGGGGVTEAFF
TRBV7-2	TRBJ2-7	CASSWADYYEQYF
TRBV2	TRBJ1-1	CASSEEGGQAFF
TRBV5-6	TRBJ2-1	CASSLFQVYNEQFF
TRBV25-1	TRBJ1-1	CASSDAGTNTEAFF
TRBV4-1	TRBJ1-1	CASSQLTGAGTEAFF
TRBV7-8	TRBJ1-2	CASSPRRTGGFYGYTF
TRBV30	TRBJ1-6	CAGRRGSYNSPLHF
TRBV2	TRBJ2-2	CASRTGGPGELFF